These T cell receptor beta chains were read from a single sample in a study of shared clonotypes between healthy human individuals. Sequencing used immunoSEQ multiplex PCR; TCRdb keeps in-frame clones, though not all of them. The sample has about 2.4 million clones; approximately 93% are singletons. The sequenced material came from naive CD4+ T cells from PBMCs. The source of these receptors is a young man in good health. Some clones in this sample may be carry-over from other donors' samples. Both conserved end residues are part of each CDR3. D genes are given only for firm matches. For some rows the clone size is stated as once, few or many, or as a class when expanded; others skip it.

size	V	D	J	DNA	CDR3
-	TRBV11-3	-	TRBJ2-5	TGTGCCAGCAGCCCCCCCGGAGACGAGACCCAGTACTTC	CASSPPGDETQYF
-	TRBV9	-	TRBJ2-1	TGTGCCAGCAGCCTCAGCGGCTACAGGACCCACAATGAGCAGTTCTTC	CASSLSGYRTHNEQFF
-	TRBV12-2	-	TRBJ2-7	TGTGCAAGTCGCTTAGTACCTATGGGAGACTACGAGCAGTACTTC	CASRLVPMGDYEQYF
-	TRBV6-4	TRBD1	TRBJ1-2	TGTGCCAGCAGTTCCCAGACAGGGAGCGGCTACACCTTC	CASSSQTGSGYTF
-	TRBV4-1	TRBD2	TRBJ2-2	TGCGCCAGCAGCCAAGCGGGACTAGTCCCCGGGGAGCTGTTTTTT	CASSQAGLVPGELFF
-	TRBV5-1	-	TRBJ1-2	TGCGCCAGCCAGCTAGGGGCGGCCTCTAACTATGGCTACACCTTC	CASQLGAASNYGYTF
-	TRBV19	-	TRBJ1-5	TGTGCCAGTAGTCTCCGTAGCAATCAGCCCCAGCATTTT	CASSLRSNQPQHF
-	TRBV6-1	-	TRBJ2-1	TGTGCCAGCAGTGACAGTTTGCGGGCGAGCTCCTACAATGAGCAGTTCTTC	CASSDSLRASSYNEQFF
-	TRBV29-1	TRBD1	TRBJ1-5	TGCAGCGTTGCGGACAGGTATGTGCCCCAGCATTTT	CSVADRYVPQHF
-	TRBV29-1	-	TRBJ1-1	TGCAGCGTTGAAGATCCCCCGCAGAACACTGAAGCTTTCTTT	CSVEDPPQNTEAFF
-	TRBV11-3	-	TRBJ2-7	TGTGCCAGCAGCTCGGGAACCCACGAGCAGTACTTC	CASSSGTHEQYF
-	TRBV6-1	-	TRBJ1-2	TGTGCCAGCACCTACGGACAGTCTCACTATGGCTACACCTTC	CASTYGQSHYGYTF
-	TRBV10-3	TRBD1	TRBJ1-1	TGTGCCATCAACCCAGGGACAGGGGAAAGAATGAACACTGAAGCTTTCTTT	CAINPGTGERMNTEAFF
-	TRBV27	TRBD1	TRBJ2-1	TGTGCCAGCAGTCCTATTGGACAGGGGGCGAAGGAGCAGTTCTTC	CASSPIGQGAKEQFF
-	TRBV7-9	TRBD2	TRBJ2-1	TGTGCCAGCAGCTTAGTCGGACTAGCGGGAGCCCATGAGCAGTTCTTC	CASSLVGLAGAHEQFF
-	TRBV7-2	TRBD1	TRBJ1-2	TGTGCCAGCAGCTATCAGGACAGGGGTTCTTATGGCTACACCTTC	CASSYQDRGSYGYTF
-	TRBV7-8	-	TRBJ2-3	TGTGCCAGCAGCCCTCACAACCCCCAGGTTGGAGATACGCAGTATTTT	CASSPHNPQVGDTQYF
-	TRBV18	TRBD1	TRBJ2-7	TGTGCCAGCTCAAGGCCGGGACAGGGGACCGAGCAGTACTTC	CASSRPGQGTEQYF
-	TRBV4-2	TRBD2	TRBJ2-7	TGTGCCAGCAGCCAAGAAAGGGCTAGCGGGAGCACCTACGAGCAGTACTTC	CASSQERASGSTYEQYF
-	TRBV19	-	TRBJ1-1	TGTGCCAGTAGTAGATGGACAGAAAACACTGAAGCTTTCTTT	CASSRWTENTEAFF
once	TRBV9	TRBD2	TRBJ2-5	TGTGCCAGCAGCGTAGCCCCCCGGGGGGAAGAGACCCAGTACTTC	CASSVAPRGEETQYF
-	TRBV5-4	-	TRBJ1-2	TGTGCCAGCAGCTTAGGACCCCTAGCAGGGAACTATGGCTACACCTTC	CASSLGPLAGNYGYTF
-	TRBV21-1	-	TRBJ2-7	TGTGCCAGCAGCAAAAAGGGGGGGGACGAGCAGTACTTC	CASSKKGGDEQYF
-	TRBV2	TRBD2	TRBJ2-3	TGTGCCAGCAGTCGCAACCTAGCGGGAGGGTTAGATACGCAGTATTTT	CASSRNLAGGLDTQYF
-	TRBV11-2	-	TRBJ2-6	TGTGCCACCCTGGGCAGGGGTCTCTCTGGGGCCAACGTCCTGACTTTC	CATLGRGLSGANVLTF